The 17 T cell receptor beta chains given below trace back to one sample, sequenced in a study of neurological immune-mediated disorders. TCRdb reprocessed the 5' RACE reads via MiXCR and lists one record per CDR3 protein. Of about 38,000 distinct CDR3 sequences in the sample, more than 4.5% were seen once. Sequencing input: CD4+ T cells from blood. These receptor sequences come from a man aged 18 to 35 in good health.

In its sample, this clonotype was seen many times. This chain uses TRBV6-5 with TRBJ1-3; no firm D call. Germline CDR1 MNHEY, CDR2 SVGAGI. CDR3 length: 13 amino acids. V was pared by 0 bases and J by 8 bases, with 8 bases between. The CDR3 here is CASSYSGSDTIYF. Written as DNA, the CDR3 is TGTGCCAGCAGTTACTCCGGGTCGGACACCATATATTTT.

This clonotype was seen many times. The V and J genes are TRBV5-5 and TRBJ1-4; 7 nucleotides line up with TRBD1. Per the germline V gene, CDR1 is SGHKS and CDR2 is YYEKEE (reference sequence). Losses at the gene ends were 3 bases for V and 8 bases for J; bases not matched to a gene: 10. The CDR3 length is 15 residues. This CDR3 reads CASSSGGTAEEKLFF. CDR3 coding DNA: TGTGCCAGCAGCTCCGGAGGGACAGCGGAAGAAAAACTGTTTTTT.

This clonotype was counted many times. The gene calls are TRBV12-3 or TRBV12-4 and TRBJ1-2; TRBD1 matches 7 bases. The CDR3 loop spans 13 amino acids. Unmatched junction bases numbered 9, after V lost 6 bases and J lost 8 bases. Here the CDR3 DNA reads TGTGCCAGCAGGCGTACAGGGGAGGAAGGCTACACCTTC. Protein product: CASRRTGEEGYTF.

This clonotype was counted many times. V gene TRBV2 combines with J gene TRBJ2-2; no definite D call. Germline V lookup: CDR1 SNHLY, CDR2 FYNNEI. This CDR3 spans 12 amino acids. V lost 2 bases to trimming and J lost 4 bases, with 2 bases between them. CDR3 protein: CASSESTGELFF. The CDR3 nucleotides read TGTGCCAGCAGTGAATCCACCGGGGAGCTGTTTTTT.

This clonotype was observed once. V usage is TRBV20-1 and J usage is TRBJ2-1, with 8 bases identical to TRBD2. Germline CDR1 DFQATT, CDR2 SNEGSKA (reference sequence). V shed 6 bases, J shed 2 bases, and the junction held 6 bases outside the gene matches. This CDR3 comprises 14 residues. As DNA, the CDR3 is TGCAGTGCCCCCAGCGGGGGTCCCTACAATGAGCAGTTCTTC. Its protein product is CSAPSGGPYNEQFF.

This clonotype was detected many times. The chain recombines TRBV6-5 with TRBJ1-5; TRBD1 aligns across 12 bases. V shed 4 bases, J shed 2 bases, and the junction held 18 bases outside the gene matches. The CDR3 extends over 21 amino acids. Germline CDR1 reads MNHEY; CDR2 reads SVGAGI. CDR3 residues: CASSSFSFVGQGAGGNQPQHF. The CDR3 nucleotides are TGTGCCAGCAGTTCGTTTAGTTTCGTGGGACAGGGGGCAGGTGGCAATCAGCCCCAGCATTTT.

This clonotype was observed at least ten times. The J gene is TRBJ2-1, the V gene TRBV18; TRBD2 matches 12 bases. The CDR3 spans 16 residues. Losses at the gene ends were 3 bases for V and 8 bases for J; bases not matched to a gene: 8. Germline CDR1 KGHSH, CDR2 LQKENI. The CDR3 here is CASSPRLAGAEDEQFF. CDR3 bases: TGTGCCAGCTCACCTAGACTAGCGGGGGCGGAGGATGAGCAGTTCTTC.

This clonotype occurred many times. The chain uses TRBV5-1 and TRBJ2-5; the D gene is possibly TRBD1 (5 bases). With 0 bases removed from V and 5 bases from J, the gap between germline ends came to 14 bases. The CDR3 length is 15 residues. CDR1 SGHRS and CDR2 YFSETQ come from the germline V gene. CDR3 DNA sequence: TGCGCCAGCAGCTTGGAGGGGCTTCCACGGGAGACCCAGTACTTC. It codes for CASSLEGLPRETQYF.

This clonotype was seen many times. The chain links TRBV5-1 to TRBJ1-1; D may be TRBD1 (6 bases). The germline V gene encodes CDR1 SGHRS and CDR2 YFSETQ. Deletions cut 5 bases from V and 7 bases from J, with 18 bases between. The CDR3 spans 14 residues. This CDR3 reads CASRMLQGNNEAFF. Written as DNA, the CDR3 is TGCGCCAGCAGGATGCTACAGGGAAATAATGAAGCTTTCTTT.

This clonotype has ten or more counts. The chain combines TRBV4-3 with TRBJ2-3; D is unresolved. Germline V gene data show CDR1 as LGHNA and CDR2 as YSLEER. V dropped 2 bases and J dropped 5 bases, with 14 bases sitting between them. The CDR3 consists of 15 residues. Here the CDR3 DNA reads TGCGCCAGCAGCCAACGCCCCAGCCCGGAAGATACGCAGTATTTT. Residues: CASSQRPSPEDTQYF.

This clonotype was seen repeatedly, ten times or more. The chain has TRBV19 and TRBJ2-3, with D hard to call. This CDR3 has 15 residues. Germline CDR1 is LNHDA and CDR2 is SQIVND (reference sequence). V lost 3 bases to trimming and J lost 0 bases, with 10 bases between them. The CDR3 spells CASSIPGPSTDTQYF. CDR3 bases: TGTGCCAGTAGTATTCCAGGACCTAGCACAGATACGCAGTATTTT.

This clonotype appeared many times. V gene TRBV7-9 combines with J gene TRBJ1-2; the D is unclear. The CDR3 extends over 14 amino acids. Trimming left V 3 bases short and J 5 bases short, with 13 bases between. Germline values: CDR1 SEHNR, CDR2 FQNEAQ (reference sequence). CDR3 residues: CASSFRIEGYGYTF. The CDR3 DNA reads as TGTGCCAGCAGCTTTCGTATCGAGGGTTATGGCTACACCTTC.

This clonotype has ten or more counts. The chain joins TRBV6-1 to TRBJ2-7; 8 bases are shared with TRBD1. Losses at the gene ends were 11 bases for V and 1 base for J; bases not matched to a gene: 10. Germline assignment: CDR1 MNHNS and CDR2 SASEGT. The length of the CDR3 is 14 residues. CDR3 region: CAGSGTGSSYEQYF. CDR3 nucleotides: TGTGCCGGCTCCGGGACAGGATCTTCCTACGAGCAGTACTTC.

This clonotype appeared many times. V and J are TRBV18 and TRBJ1-1; TRBD1 might be the D (5 bases). Trimming took 2 bases from V and 6 from J, leaving 13 bases between them. The CDR3 spans 14 residues. The germline gives CDR1 KGHSH, CDR2 LQKENI. CDR3 loop: CASSPGTLSAEAFF. Written as DNA, the CDR3 is TGTGCCAGCTCACCAGGGACCCTAAGCGCTGAAGCTTTCTTT.

This clonotype was counted many times. This chain uses TRBV20-1 with TRBJ2-7; maybe TRBD2 (6 bases). There are 13 residues in the CDR3. The germline CDR1 and CDR2 sequences are DFQATT and SNEGSKA (reference sequence). V dropped 7 bases and J dropped 7 bases, with 20 bases sitting between them. The CDR3 bases are TGCAGTGAGGGATGGGGGGAAAGGGTAGAGCAGTACTTC. This codes for CSEGWGERVEQYF.

There are many counts of this clonotype. The chain has TRBV20-1 and TRBJ1-1; the D gene is possibly TRBD1 (6 bases). The CDR3 extends over 15 amino acids. The V and J ends lost 0 bases and 1 base respectively, with 12 bases between them. The germline gives CDR1 DFQATT, CDR2 SNEGSKA (reference sequence). The CDR3 sequence: CSARETGGANTEAFF. The CDR3 region has the DNA TGCAGTGCTAGAGAGACCGGGGGGGCGAACACTGAAGCTTTCTTT.

At least ten counts were recorded for this clonotype. J is TRBJ1-3 and V is TRBV12-3 or TRBV12-4; 7 nucleotides match TRBD1. The CDR3 loop spans 15 amino acids. J lost 5 bases, V lost 1 base, and 5 bases had no gene match. CDR3 amino acids: CASSLDRGLRNTIYF. CDR3 DNA: TGTGCCAGCAGTTTAGACAGGGGCCTAAGAAACACCATATATTTT.